This T cell receptor beta chain came from a study of cytomegalovirus exposure and HLA in healthy donors. Primers: 60 Vbeta forward and 13 Jbeta reverse. Assay used: immunoSEQ multiplex PCR; TCRdb lists only in-frame clones, some missing. The table includes 150,000 to 200,000 clones, about 75% detected once. Germline V gene sequence: CDR1 SGDLS, CDR2 YYNGEE. The CDR3 totals 16 residues. Trimming cost V 3 bases and J 3 bases, with 18 bases left between them. Sequenced: PBMCs. The chain couples TRBV9 to TRBJ1-2, with D perhaps TRBD1 (6 bases). This TCR was recovered from a woman in her 50s in good health and CMV-seropositive. Here the CDR3 reads CASSARGQGNYYGYTF. The CDR3 DNA sequence: TGTGCCAGCAGCGCACGCGGGCAGGGGAACTACTATGGCTACACCTTC.